This T cell receptor (beta chain) was recovered during a study of T cells after yellow fever vaccination. TCRdb reprocessed the 5' RACE reads via MiXCR and lists one record per CDR3 protein. The sample has under 600,000 distinct CDR3 sequences; about 13% are singletons. The germline V gene encodes CDR1 SGHKS and CDR2 YYEKEE (reference sequence). V was trimmed by 1 base and J by 5 bases, leaving 11 bases between them. CDR3 length equals 14 residues. The source was PBMCs, collected on the day of the yellow fever booster vaccination. This chain connects TRBV5-5 to TRBJ2-3; D is undetermined. This sequence originates from a man aged 25-45 years who received the YFV17D yellow fever vaccine. The CDR3 sequence: CASSLIWSEDTQYF. The CDR3 DNA is TGTGCCAGCAGCTTGATCTGGTCAGAAGATACGCAGTATTTT.